The 19 T cell receptor beta chains presented below share a single source sample, sequenced in a study of blood T cells in healthy people across ages. The authors ran a second PCR of 7 to 11 cycles using a sample-barcoded 5' primer and a J-beta primer mix. One entry per CDR3 protein, called by TCRdb with MiXCR from the 5' RACE reads. This sample carries more than 650,000 distinct CDR3 sequences, more than 25% of them seen once, and the ten largest clones take roughly 3.1%. The sample also formed part of further work on T cells of mothers and their children.

The sequenced sample consisted of blood. The receptors come from a boy aged 5 to 17 in good health.

This clonotype was counted only a few times. This sequence joins TRBV5-1 and TRBJ2-5, with 9 nucleotides matching TRBD1. The CDR3 sequence is 14 residues long. V lost 4 bases and J lost 7; bases outside the gene matches: 8. Germline CDR1 reads SGHRS; CDR2 reads YFSETQ. CDR3 DNA sequence: TGCGCCAGCAGCCCCCGGGACAGGGTGAGGACCCAGTACTTC. Its translation: CASSPRDRVRTQYF.

Details on this clonotype: Relative to the germline gene, one junction end is altered; a read error may explain this. The CDR3 DNA reads as TGTGCCAGCAGTTACTCCCCTTTCGCGGTTGACAGGGGGGAGGAAAAACTGCTTTTT. Its protein product is CASSYSPFAVDRGEEKLLF. The V gene is TRBV6-5, the J gene TRBJ1-4; 9 positions match TRBD1. Germline V CDR1 and CDR2: MNHEY, SVGAGI. This CDR3 region has 19 residues.

This sequence joins TRBV12-3 or TRBV12-4 and TRBJ2-1; TRBD2 agrees at 7 bases. The J call may be incorrect, as the DNA end agrees better with TRBJ2-5. The CDR3 consists of 15 residues. CDR3 nucleotide sequence: TGTGCCAGCAGTTTATGGGGGGGGTTGGGCGAGACCCAGTACTTC. It codes for CASSLWGGLGETQYF.

This clonotype was counted only a few times. V usage is TRBV29-1 and J usage is TRBJ2-2, with 7 bases matching TRBD2. The J segment lost 2 bases and the V segment lost 3 bases, leaving 3 bases of the junction unmatched. This CDR3 has 14 amino acids. From germline, CDR1 is SQVTM and CDR2 ANQGSEA. CDR3 protein: CSVERGINTGELFF. The CDR3 coding sequence is TGCAGCGTTGAGCGGGGGATCAACACCGGGGAGCTGTTTTTT.

The chain joins TRBV27 to TRBJ2-7; no clear D. The CDR3 runs to 15 residues. Trimming removed 2 bases from V and 1 base from J, with 12 bases in between. CDR1 is MNHEY and CDR2 is SMNVEV in the germline V gene (reference sequence). CDR3: CASSLGSVGSYEQYF. In DNA, the CDR3 is TGTGCCAGCAGTTTAGGTTCGGTGGGGTCCTACGAGCAGTACTTC.

The chain recombines TRBV5-1 with TRBJ2-3; D remains ambiguous. Germline V gene sequence: CDR1 SGHRS, CDR2 YFSETQ. The CDR3 runs 14 residues. V shed 4 bases and J shed 6 bases, with 15 bases lying between them. CDR3 protein: CASSRQGPHDTQYF. In DNA, the CDR3 is TGCGCCAGCAGCCGCCAAGGACCCCACGATACGCAGTATTTT. Looking up the rest from reference TRBV5-1 and TRBJ2-3 gives the full variable domain: KAGVTQTPRYLIKTRGQQVTLSCSPISGHRSVSWYQQTPGQGLQFLFEYFSETQRNKGNFPGRFSGRQFSNSRSEMNVSTLELGDSALYLCASSRQGPHDTQYFGPGTRLTVL.

This clonotype has just a few counts. The chain carries TRBV11-2 and TRBJ1-2; TRBD1 agrees at 7 bases. CDR3 length equals 14 residues. Germline trimming cut 5 bases from V and 4 bases from J; bases unmatched to any gene: 7. CDR1 and CDR2 (germline): SGHAT, FQNNGV. In DNA, the CDR3 is TGTGCCAGCAGCCCTGGACAGGCGGCCTATGGCTACACCTTC. This codes for CASSPGQAAYGYTF.

V usage is TRBV20-1 and J usage is TRBJ2-3, with D perhaps matching TRBD2 (6 bases). The ends were cut back, 0 bases at V and 0 bases at J, with 10 bases in the middle. CDR3 length: 15 amino acids. The germline V gene encodes CDR1 DFQATT and CDR2 SNEGSKA (reference sequence). CDR3 DNA: TGCAGTGCTAGAGATGGGGCGGGAAGCACAGATACGCAGTATTTT. It translates to CSARDGAGSTDTQYF.

The V gene is TRBV6-6, the J gene TRBJ2-3; TRBD2 agrees at 9 bases. CDR1 is MNHNY, CDR2 SVGAGI, per germline (reference sequence). CDR3 length equals 14 residues. The ends lost 6 bases at V and 4 bases at J; junction bases unmatched: 5. The CDR3 bases are TGTGCCAGCAGGACGGGGACTAGCTCAGATACGCAGTATTTT. Protein sequence: CASRTGTSSDTQYF.

This clonotype was seen a few times. V usage is TRBV12-3 or TRBV12-4 and J usage is TRBJ2-5; D may be TRBD1 or TRBD2 (5 bases each). With the DNA end fitting TRBJ2-7 better, the J assignment may be wrong. The CDR3 has 13 residues. DNA for the CDR3: TGTGCCAGCAGTTCCCGGGGCCCCTACGAGCAGTACTTC. The encoded protein is CASSSRGPYEQYF.

A few counts support this clonotype. The chain couples TRBV29-1 to TRBJ2-7; TRBD2 is a possible D gene (7 bases). Trimming took 4 bases from V and 3 from J, leaving 19 bases between them. CDR1 and CDR2 (germline): SQVTM, ANQGSEA. This CDR3 spans 15 amino acids. CDR3 DNA: TGCAGCGTTGGCGGGGCGGCGGGGGCCAACTACGAGCAGTACTTC. It yields the protein CSVGGAAGANYEQYF.

The chain uses TRBV12-3 or TRBV12-4 and TRBJ2-7; D not certain. CDR3 length: 9 amino acids. Trimming cost V 2 bases and J 12 bases, with 5 bases left between them. CDR3 coding DNA: TGTGCCAGCAGTTTAAGGTCGTACTTC. Its translation is CASSLRSYF.

This clonotype was counted a single time. The chain links TRBV20-1 to TRBJ1-2, with D unclear. The CDR3 contains 9 residues. Germline loops: CDR1 DFQATT, CDR2 SNEGSKA (reference sequence). Trimming shortened V by 5 bases and J by 8 bases, and 6 bases separated the two germline ends. The CDR3 protein is CSAALGYTF. As DNA, the CDR3 is TGCAGTGCTGCGTTGGGCTACACCTTC.

The chain is built from TRBV12-3 or TRBV12-4 and TRBJ2-7; TRBD2 is a possible D gene (6 bases). With 10 bases removed from V and 0 bases from J, the gap between germline ends came to 16 bases. This CDR3 has 14 residues. CDR3 DNA sequence: TGTGCCACCTCCCGGCTTAGCGGCTCCTACGAGCAGTACTTC. It yields the protein CATSRLSGSYEQYF.

Only a few counts were recorded for this clonotype. The rearrangement joins TRBV9 to TRBJ2-5, with 9 bases lining up with TRBD2. Per germline, CDR1 SGDLS and CDR2 YYNGEE. This CDR3 region has 14 residues. Trimming cost V 0 bases and J 5 bases; bases outside gene matches: 2. In DNA, the CDR3 is TGTGCCAGCAGCGTAGCTAGCGGGGAGGAGACCCAGTACTTC. As protein: CASSVASGEETQYF.

This clonotype was recorded a few times. The chain links TRBV7-8 to TRBJ2-1; D remains ambiguous. The end of the DNA fits TRBJ2-7 better, so the J call may be wrong. The CDR3 length is 12 residues. Germline values: CDR1 SGHVS, CDR2 FQNEAQ. The DNA for the CDR3 is TGTGCCAGCAGCCCATTCGAGGACGAGCAGTACTTC. It encodes CASSPFEDEQYF.

The chain carries TRBV5-1 and TRBJ2-7; 9 bases fit TRBD2. The junction had 12 bases not matched to a gene; V was cut back by 4 bases and J by 1 base. Germline CDR1 reads SGHRS; CDR2 reads YFSETQ. The CDR3 runs to 17 residues. This CDR3 is CASSILAGHYSSYEQYF. DNA for the CDR3: TGCGCCAGCAGCATCCTAGCGGGGCACTATTCATCCTACGAGCAGTACTTC.

The chain recombines TRBV7-2 with TRBJ2-7; 12 bases are a match to TRBD2. Germline V gene lookup returns CDR1 SGHTA and CDR2 FQGNSA. V dropped 3 bases and J dropped 2; count of bases not matched to a gene: 5. The CDR3 is 16 amino acids. Here the CDR3 DNA reads TGTGCCAGCAGCTTGAGGACTAGCGGGACCCCCTACGAGCAGTACTTC. It is translated as CASSLRTSGTPYEQYF.

V gene TRBV11-2 combines with J gene TRBJ1-1, with D unresolved. This CDR3 contains 13 residues. Germline V gene sequence: CDR1 SGHAT, CDR2 FQNNGV. Trimming cost V 4 bases and J 6 bases, with 12 bases left between them. For the CDR3, the DNA is TGTGCCAGCAGCTCCTCGGACGCGTCTGAAGCTTTCTTT. Its protein product is CASSSSDASEAFF.